The rows below give T cell receptor beta chains drawn from one sample of a study of siplizumab effects on memory and regulatory T cells. Measured with immunoSEQ multiplex PCR; TCRdb has only the in-frame clones, and not every one. Seen here are approximately 100,000 clones, more than 90% observed once, and the top ten hold roughly 2.5%. The sequencing input was CD4+ T cells sorted from blood. Source of these receptors: a human donor in good health. Some clones in this sample may be carry-over from other donors' samples. CDR3s include the opening cysteine and the closing phenylalanine or tryptophan. A D gene is named only where the DNA matches it firmly.

d_call j_call v_call cdr3_aa
TRBD2 TRBJ2-3 TRBV11-3 CASSMGLASRTDTQYF
NA TRBJ2-7 TRBV28 CASTTGGLSSYEQYF
NA TRBJ1-5 TRBV19 CASNGRTAGNQPQHF
NA TRBJ2-2 TRBV27 CASSSRGANTGELFF
TRBD1 TRBJ1-5 TRBV10-1 CASNKQGEGQPQHF
NA TRBJ2-4 TRBV12-5 CASGATELAKNIQYF
TRBD2 TRBJ2-2 TRBV9 CASSDGGLNTGELFF
TRBD2 TRBJ2-5 TRBV28 CASSPRVGRAETQYF
TRBD1 TRBJ2-7 TRBV25-1 CASRQGQGAYEQYF
NA TRBJ2-5 TRBV5-8 CASSFSGGTTQETQYF
NA TRBJ2-1 TRBV6-5 CASSYSRAGSYNEQFF
NA TRBJ2-6 TRBV5-4 CASSLDGGSGANVLTF
NA TRBJ1-3 TRBV6-1 CASSRGGTSGNTIYF
NA TRBJ2-5 TRBV5-8 CASSLGSVQETQYF
NA TRBJ1-1 TRBV19 CASSTRDGPGWAFF
NA TRBJ2-2 TRBV5-1 CASSSNVGGNTGELFF
NA TRBJ1-2 TRBV19 CASSIGPVTANYGYTF
TRBD1 TRBJ1-2 TRBV2 CASKRDRQNYGYTF
NA TRBJ2-5 TRBV4-1 CASSQGVARQETQYF
TRBD2 TRBJ2-3 TRBV25-1 CASSGIAGRTDTQYF
NA TRBJ2-4 TRBV19 CASSIGGGINIQYF
TRBD1 TRBJ2-7 TRBV19 CASSTIIPTGLGKDYEQYF
TRBD2 TRBJ2-1 TRBV9 CASSPVGGLANNEQFF
NA TRBJ2-4 TRBV5-1 CASSLAGANIQYF
TRBD1 TRBJ2-2 TRBV5-6 CASSHGQVPSGELFF
TRBD1 TRBJ1-2 TRBV6-5 CASSYSGQGGYGYTF
NA TRBJ2-5 TRBV5-1 CASSSETTQYF
TRBD1 TRBJ1-2 TRBV15 CATSFRTGGAGGYTF
NA TRBJ1-2 TRBV7-8 CASSQRARQNYGYTF
TRBD2 TRBJ2-6 TRBV7-9 CASSLGEGYGANVLTF
NA TRBJ1-1 TRBV19 CASSISDADTEAFF
TRBD2 TRBJ2-1 TRBV4-1 CASSHPGLAGGPDSNEQFF
TRBD1 TRBJ1-2 TRBV19 CASKTVGTDTYGYTF
NA TRBJ1-2 TRBV6-5 CASSYPREAVDGYTF
TRBD2 TRBJ2-7 TRBV6-5 CASRLAGEERQYF
NA TRBJ2-7 TRBV6-5 CASSYSGSTNYEQYF
NA TRBJ1-2 TRBV7-2 CASSRELPAHGYTF
NA TRBJ1-4 TRBV15 CATGQGNEKLFF
NA TRBJ2-7 TRBV11-2 CASSLERRVFYF